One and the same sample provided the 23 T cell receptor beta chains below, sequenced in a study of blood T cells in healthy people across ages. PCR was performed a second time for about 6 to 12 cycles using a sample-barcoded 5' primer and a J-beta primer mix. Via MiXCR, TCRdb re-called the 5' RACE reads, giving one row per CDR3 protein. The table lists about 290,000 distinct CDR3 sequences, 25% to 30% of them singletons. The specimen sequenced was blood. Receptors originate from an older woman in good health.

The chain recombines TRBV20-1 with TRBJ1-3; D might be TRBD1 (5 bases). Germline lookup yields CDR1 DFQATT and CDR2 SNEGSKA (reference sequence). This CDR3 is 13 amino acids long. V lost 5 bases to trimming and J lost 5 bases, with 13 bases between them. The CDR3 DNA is TGCAGTGCTTCCGACAGCATCAGAAACACCATATATTTT. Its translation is CSASDSIRNTIYF.

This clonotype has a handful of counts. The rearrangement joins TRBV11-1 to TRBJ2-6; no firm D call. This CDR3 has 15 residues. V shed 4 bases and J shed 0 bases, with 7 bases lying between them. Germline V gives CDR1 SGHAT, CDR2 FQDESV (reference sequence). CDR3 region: CASSSQASGANVLTF. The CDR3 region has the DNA TGTGCCAGCAGCTCCCAAGCCTCTGGGGCCAACGTCCTGACTTTC.

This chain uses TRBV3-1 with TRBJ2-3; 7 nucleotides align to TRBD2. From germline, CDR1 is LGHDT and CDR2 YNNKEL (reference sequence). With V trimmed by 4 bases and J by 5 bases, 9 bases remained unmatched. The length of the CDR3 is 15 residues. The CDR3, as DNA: TGTGCCAGCAGCCCCCGGGGACGGGAGGTAGATACGCAGTATTTT. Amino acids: CASSPRGREVDTQYF.

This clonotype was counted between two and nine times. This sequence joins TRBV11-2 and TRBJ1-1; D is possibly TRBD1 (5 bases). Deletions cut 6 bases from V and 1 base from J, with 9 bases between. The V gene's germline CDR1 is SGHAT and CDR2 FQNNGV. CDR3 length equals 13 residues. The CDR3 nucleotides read TGTGCCAGCAGTGATACAGGGAACACTGAAGCTTTCTTT. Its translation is CASSDTGNTEAFF.

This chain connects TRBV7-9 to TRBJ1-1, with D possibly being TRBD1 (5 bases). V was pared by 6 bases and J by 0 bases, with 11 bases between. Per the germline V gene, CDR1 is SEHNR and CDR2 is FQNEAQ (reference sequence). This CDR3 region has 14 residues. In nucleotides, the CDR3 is TGTGCCAGCAGACAAGGGGACTTGAACACTGAAGCTTTCTTT. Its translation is CASRQGDLNTEAFF.

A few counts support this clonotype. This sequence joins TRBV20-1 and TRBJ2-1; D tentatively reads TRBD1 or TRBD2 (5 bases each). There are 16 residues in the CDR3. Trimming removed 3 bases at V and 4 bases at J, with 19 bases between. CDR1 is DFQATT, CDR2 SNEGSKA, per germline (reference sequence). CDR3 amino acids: CSARRKWDPIYNEQFF. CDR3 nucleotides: TGCAGTGCTAGGAGGAAATGGGACCCGATTTACAATGAGCAGTTCTTC.

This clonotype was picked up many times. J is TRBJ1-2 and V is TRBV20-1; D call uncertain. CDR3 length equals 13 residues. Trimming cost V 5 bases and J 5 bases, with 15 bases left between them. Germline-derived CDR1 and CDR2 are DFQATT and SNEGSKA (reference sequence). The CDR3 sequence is CSAARTSSYGYTF. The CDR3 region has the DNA TGCAGTGCTGCCCGTACAAGTTCGTATGGCTACACCTTC.

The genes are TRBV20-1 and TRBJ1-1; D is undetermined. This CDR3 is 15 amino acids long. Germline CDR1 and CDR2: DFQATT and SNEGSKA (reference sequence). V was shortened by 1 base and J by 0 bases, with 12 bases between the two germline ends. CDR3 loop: CSARARLGLNTEAFF. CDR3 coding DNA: TGCAGTGCTAGAGCGCGGTTGGGGTTGAACACTGAAGCTTTCTTT.

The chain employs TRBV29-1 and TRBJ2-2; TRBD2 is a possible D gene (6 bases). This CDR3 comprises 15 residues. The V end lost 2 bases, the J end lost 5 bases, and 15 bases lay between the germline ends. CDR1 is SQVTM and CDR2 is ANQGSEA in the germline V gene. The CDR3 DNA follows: TGCAGCGTTGAACGCGTTGGGGGGAAAACCGGGGAGCTGTTTTTT. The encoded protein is CSVERVGGKTGELFF.

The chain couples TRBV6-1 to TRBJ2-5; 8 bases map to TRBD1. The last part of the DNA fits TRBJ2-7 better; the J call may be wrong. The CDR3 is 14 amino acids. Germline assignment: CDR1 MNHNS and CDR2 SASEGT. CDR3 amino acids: CAIRRAGGPYEQYF. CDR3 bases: TGTGCCATCCGGAGGGCAGGGGGCCCCTACGAGCAGTACTTC.

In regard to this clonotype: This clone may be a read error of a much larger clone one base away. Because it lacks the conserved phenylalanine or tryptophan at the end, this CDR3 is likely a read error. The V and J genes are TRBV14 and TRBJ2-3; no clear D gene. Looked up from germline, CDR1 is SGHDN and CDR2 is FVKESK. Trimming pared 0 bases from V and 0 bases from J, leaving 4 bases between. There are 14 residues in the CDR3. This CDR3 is CASSQELSTDTQYS. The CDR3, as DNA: TGTGCCAGCAGCCAAGAACTTAGCACAGATACGCAGTATTCT.

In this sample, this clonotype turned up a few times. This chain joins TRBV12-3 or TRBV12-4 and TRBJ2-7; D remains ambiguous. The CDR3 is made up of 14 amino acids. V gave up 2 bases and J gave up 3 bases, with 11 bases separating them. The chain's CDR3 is CASSLSFGFYEQYF. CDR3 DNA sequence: TGTGCCAGCAGTTTATCTTTTGGGTTCTACGAGCAGTACTTC.

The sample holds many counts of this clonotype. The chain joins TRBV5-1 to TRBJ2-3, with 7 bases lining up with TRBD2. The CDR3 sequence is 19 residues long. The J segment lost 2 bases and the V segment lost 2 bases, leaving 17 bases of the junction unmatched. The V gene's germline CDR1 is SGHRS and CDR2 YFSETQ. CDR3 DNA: TGCGCCAGCAGCTTATCAAACCGACTAGCCTCTTCTAACACAGATACGCAGTATTTT. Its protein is CASSLSNRLASSNTDTQYF. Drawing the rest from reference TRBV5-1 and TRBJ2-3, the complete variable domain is KAGVTQTPRYLIKTRGQQVTLSCSPISGHRSVSWYQQTPGQGLQFLFEYFSETQRNKGNFPGRFSGRQFSNSRSEMNVSTLELGDSALYLCASSLSNRLASSNTDTQYFGPGTRLTVL.

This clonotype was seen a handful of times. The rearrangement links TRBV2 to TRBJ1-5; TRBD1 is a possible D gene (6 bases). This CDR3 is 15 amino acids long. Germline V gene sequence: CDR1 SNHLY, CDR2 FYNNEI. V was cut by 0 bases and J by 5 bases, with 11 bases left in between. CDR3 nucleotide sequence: TGTGCCAGCAGTGAAGCGGCGGGGGCTCATCAGCCCCAGCATTTT. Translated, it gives CASSEAAGAHQPQHF. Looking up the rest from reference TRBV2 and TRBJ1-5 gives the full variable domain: EPEVTQTPSHQVTQMGQEVILRCVPISNHLYFYWYRQILGQKVEFLVSFYNNEISEKSEIFDDQFSVERPDGSNFTLKIRSTKLEDSAMYFCASSEAAGAHQPQHFGDGTRLSIL.

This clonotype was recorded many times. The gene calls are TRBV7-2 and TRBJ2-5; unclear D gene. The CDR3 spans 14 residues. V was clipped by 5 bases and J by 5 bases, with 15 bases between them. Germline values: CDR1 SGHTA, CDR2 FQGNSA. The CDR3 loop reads CASSAVSFRETQYF. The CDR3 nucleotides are TGTGCCAGCAGCGCCGTGTCGTTCCGGGAGACCCAGTACTTC.

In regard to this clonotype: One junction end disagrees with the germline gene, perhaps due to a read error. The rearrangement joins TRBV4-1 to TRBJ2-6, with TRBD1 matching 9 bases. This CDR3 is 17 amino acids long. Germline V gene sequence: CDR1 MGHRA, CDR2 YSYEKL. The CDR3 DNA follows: TGCGCCATCAGCCAAGGGGACAGGGTCGGTGGGGCCAACGTCCTGACTTTC. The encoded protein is CAISQGDRVGGANVLTF.

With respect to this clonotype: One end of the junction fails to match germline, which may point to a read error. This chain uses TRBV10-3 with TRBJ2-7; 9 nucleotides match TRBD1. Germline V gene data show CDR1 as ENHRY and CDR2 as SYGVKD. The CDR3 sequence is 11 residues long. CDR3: CDISEGGQGSF. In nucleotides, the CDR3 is TGTGACATCAGTGAAGGGGGACAGGGATCCTTC.

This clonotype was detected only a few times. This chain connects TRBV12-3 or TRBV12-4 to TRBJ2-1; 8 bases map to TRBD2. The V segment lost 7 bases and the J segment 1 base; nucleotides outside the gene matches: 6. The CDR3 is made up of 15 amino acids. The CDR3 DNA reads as TGTGCCAGCACCCCTAGCGGGCGATCCTACAATGAGCAGTTCTTC. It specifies CASTPSGRSYNEQFF.

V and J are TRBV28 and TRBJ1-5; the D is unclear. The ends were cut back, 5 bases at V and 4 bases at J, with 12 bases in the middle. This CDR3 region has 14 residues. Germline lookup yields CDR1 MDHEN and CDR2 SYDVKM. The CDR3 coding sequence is TGTGCCAGCAGTCGGGCCAGACTGAATCAGCCCCAGCATTTT. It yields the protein CASSRARLNQPQHF.

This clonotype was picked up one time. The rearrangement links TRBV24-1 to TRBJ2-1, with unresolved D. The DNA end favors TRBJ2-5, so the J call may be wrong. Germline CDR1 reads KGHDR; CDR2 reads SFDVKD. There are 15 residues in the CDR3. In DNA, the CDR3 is TGTGCCACCAGTGAACCGCAGGTTAATAAAGAGACCCAGTACTTC. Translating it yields CATSEPQVNKETQYF.

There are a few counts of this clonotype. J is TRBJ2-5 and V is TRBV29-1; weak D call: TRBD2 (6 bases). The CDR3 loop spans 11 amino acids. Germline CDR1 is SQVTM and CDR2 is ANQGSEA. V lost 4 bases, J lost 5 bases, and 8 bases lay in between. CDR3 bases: TGCAGCGTTGGGGGGGTGGAGACCCAGTACTTC. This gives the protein CSVGGVETQYF.

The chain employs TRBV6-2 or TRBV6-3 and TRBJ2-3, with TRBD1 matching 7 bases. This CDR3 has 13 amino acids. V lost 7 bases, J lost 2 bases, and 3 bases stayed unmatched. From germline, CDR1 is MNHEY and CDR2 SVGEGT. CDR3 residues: CASKGGATDTQYF. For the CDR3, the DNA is TGTGCCAGCAAAGGGGGCGCCACAGATACGCAGTATTTT.

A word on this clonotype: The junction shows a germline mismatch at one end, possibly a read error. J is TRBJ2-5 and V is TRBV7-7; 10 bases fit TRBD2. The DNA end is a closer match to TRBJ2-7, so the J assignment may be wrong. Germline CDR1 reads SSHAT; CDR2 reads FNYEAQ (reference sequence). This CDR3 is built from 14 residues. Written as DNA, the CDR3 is TGTGCTAGCAGCCCGGGACTAGCGTCATACGAGCAGTACTTC. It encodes CASSPGLASYEQYF.